A single sample gave rise to the 8 T cell receptor beta chains below, sequenced in a study of blood T cell dynamics during melanoma immunotherapy. Here immunoSEQ multiplex PCR was the method, and the copy in TCRdb shows in-frame clones only, minus some. There are under 8,500 clones in the sample; 85% to 90% occur only once, and around 3.9% lies in the top ten. The time point denotes: week 3, after first cycle of checkpoint inhibitor. This sample comprised blood, obtained from a patient treated with checkpoint blockade. The receptors here all came from a human donor with melanoma.

The CDR3 DNA reads as TGTGCCAGTAGTACCAGGGGGAACACTGAAGCTTTCTTT. Amino acids: CASSTRGNTEAFF. The chain couples TRBV19 to TRBJ1-1; D perhaps matches TRBD1 (6 bases). The length of the CDR3 is 13 residues. Germline V gene lookup returns CDR1 LNHDA and CDR2 SQIVND (reference sequence). V lost 4 bases to trimming and J lost 1 base, with 7 bases between them.

The chain has TRBV28 and TRBJ1-4, with D hard to call. V shed 5 bases and J shed 2 bases, with 15 bases lying between them. CDR1 and CDR2 from the germline V gene are MDHEN and SYDVKM. CDR3 length equals 16 residues. CDR3 loop: CASSTTWGFTNEKLFF. DNA for the CDR3: TGTGCCAGCAGTACGACGTGGGGATTCACTAATGAAAAACTGTTTTTT. The full variable domain, with the rest looked up from reference TRBV28 and TRBJ1-4, is DVKVTQSSRYLVKRTGEKVFLECVQDMDHENMFWYRQDPGLGLRLIYFSYDVKMKEKGDIPEGYSVSREKKERFSLILESASTNQTSMYLCASSTTWGFTNEKLFFGSGTQLSVL.

This chain uses TRBV5-1 with TRBJ1-2; D is uncertain. The CDR3 has 14 residues. The germline V gene encodes CDR1 SGHRS and CDR2 YFSETQ. V lost 0 bases, J lost 0 bases, and 6 bases lay in between. This CDR3 reads CASSLGAANYGYTF. The CDR3, as DNA: TGCGCCAGCAGCTTGGGGGCAGCTAACTATGGCTACACCTTC. Full variable domain (missing parts from reference TRBV5-1 and TRBJ1-2): KAGVTQTPRYLIKTRGQQVTLSCSPISGHRSVSWYQQTPGQGLQFLFEYFSETQRNKGNFPGRFSGRQFSNSRSEMNVSTLELGDSALYLCASSLGAANYGYTFGSGTRLTVV.

The V and J genes are TRBV6-1 and TRBJ1-6; TRBD1 is a possible D gene (5 bases). Germline V lookup: CDR1 MNHNS, CDR2 SASEGT. This CDR3 contains 12 residues. V shed 6 bases and J shed 6 bases, with 6 bases lying between them. The CDR3 DNA follows: TGTGCCAGCAGCCAGGGTAATTCACCCCTCCACTTT. Translated: CASSQGNSPLHF.

J is TRBJ2-7 and V is TRBV28; 11 nucleotides agree with TRBD1. The CDR3 is made up of 15 amino acids. The V and J ends lost 4 bases and 5 bases, in that order; junction bases with no gene match: 7. Per the germline V gene, CDR1 is MDHEN and CDR2 is SYDVKM. The CDR3 nucleotides read TGTGCCAGCAGTTCCTCCGGGACAGGGGGGAACGAGCAGTACTTC. Encoded protein: CASSSSGTGGNEQYF.

The chain carries TRBV5-6 and TRBJ2-6; a weak D match, TRBD1 (5 bases). The CDR3 sequence is 15 residues long. CDR1 is SGHDT, CDR2 YYEEEE, per germline. Trimming cost V 5 bases and J 0 bases, with 9 bases left between them. The CDR3 DNA is TGTGCCAGCAGGAGACAGTTCTCTGGGGCCAACGTCCTGACTTTC. It codes for CASRRQFSGANVLTF.

V usage is TRBV19 and J usage is TRBJ2-7, with TRBD1 identical over 11 bases. Trimming cost V 5 bases and J 4 bases; bases outside gene matches: 4. This CDR3 has 14 amino acids. CDR1 and CDR2 from the germline V gene are LNHDA and SQIVND (reference sequence). The CDR3 protein is CASSSGTGGYEQYF. DNA of the CDR3: TGTGCCAGTAGTTCCGGGACAGGGGGGTACGAGCAGTACTTC.

The rearrangement uses TRBV29-1 and TRBJ1-1, with D possibly TRBD1 on 6 matching bases. The CDR3 is 14 amino acids. Trimming cost V 4 bases and J 2 bases, with 14 bases left between them. Germline V gene sequence: CDR1 SQVTM, CDR2 ANQGSEA. The CDR3 here is CSVVGDNVNTEAFF. The CDR3 DNA reads as TGCAGCGTTGTCGGGGACAACGTAAACACTGAAGCTTTCTTT.